This T cell receptor beta chain came from a study of cytomegalovirus exposure and HLA in healthy donors. Vbeta (60) and Jbeta (13) primers were used in the PCR. Method: immunoSEQ multiplex PCR; TCRdb's copy keeps in-frame clones and lacks some. This sample carries about 230,000 clones, approximately 90% of them seen once, and the ten largest clones take roughly 1%. From germline, CDR1 is LGHNA and CDR2 YSLEER. The CDR3 contains 18 residues. This chain links TRBV4-3 with TRBJ2-5; 10 bases agree with TRBD1. The DNA end favors TRBJ2-7, so the J call may be wrong. Specimen: PBMCs. The sequence came from a woman under 30 in good health and CMV-seronegative. This CDR3 reads CASSRKNPGTGAPYEQYF. The CDR3 coding sequence is TGCGCCAGCAGCCGAAAAAACCCCGGGACAGGGGCCCCCTACGAGCAGTACTTC.